A selection of T cell receptor beta chains follows, all from one sample in a study of T cell changes during pregnancy in multiple sclerosis. Sequencing was performed with immunoSEQ multiplex PCR; in TCRdb, only in-frame clones are kept and a portion is missing. The table has roughly 99,000 clones, under 95% seen once; the top ten hold 0.78%. The sequences come from peripheral blood, collected in the third trimester of pregnancy. These receptor sequences come from a female donor in good health, enrolled as a control in a pregnancy study. Both conserved end residues are part of each CDR3. D genes are given only for firm matches. Some rows mark clone size as missing; the rest say once, few, many or name a class of expanded clone.

V	length	J	size	D	DNA	CDR3
TRBV27	14	TRBJ1-2	NA	TRBD1	TGTGCCAGCAGTCGACAGGGAACTAACTATGGCTACACCTTC	CASSRQGTNYGYTF
TRBV30	14	TRBJ2-7	NA	NA	TGTGCCTGGAGTTCAGCGGCAGTTACCTACGAGCAGTACTTC	CAWSSAAVTYEQYF
TRBV4-3	16	TRBJ1-1	NA	TRBD1	TGCGCCAGCAGCCAATCTTTACAGGGGGTTCGGACTGAAGCTTTCTTT	CASSQSLQGVRTEAFF
TRBV5-6	17	TRBJ1-2	NA	NA	TGTGCCAGCAGCTTGGGTACAGGGTCCCGCCTTAACTATGGCTACACCTTC	CASSLGTGSRLNYGYTF
TRBV7-8	16	TRBJ2-3	once	TRBD2	TGTGCCAGCGGCACCCTAGCGGGGACCCTCACAGATACGCAGTATTTT	CASGTLAGTLTDTQYF
TRBV27	15	TRBJ2-2	NA	TRBD1	TGTGCCAGCAGGGCGGAGACAGGGGCCACCGGGGAGCTGTTTTTT	CASRAETGATGELFF
TRBV30	15	TRBJ1-2	NA	TRBD1	TGTGCCTGGAGTGTAGGGGGACAGGGGGGATATGGCTACACCTTC	CAWSVGGQGGYGYTF
TRBV7-3	14	TRBJ2-4	NA	NA	TGTGCCAGCAGCTCCAGGGGTGCCAAAAACATTCAGTACTTC	CASSSRGAKNIQYF
TRBV2	13	TRBJ1-2	NA	TRBD1	TGTGCCAGCAGTGGACAGGGGCCGTATGGCTACACCTTC	CASSGQGPYGYTF
TRBV11-2	16	TRBJ2-3	NA	TRBD2	TGTGCCAGCAGCTTGACTAGCGGGGGGGTGACAGATACGCAGTATTTT	CASSLTSGGVTDTQYF
TRBV12-5	15	TRBJ2-5	NA	NA	TGTGCTAGTGGTCCCTCGAGCCCTCTGCAAGAGACCCAGTACTTC	CASGPSSPLQETQYF
TRBV11-3	15	TRBJ1-6	NA	TRBD1	TGTGCCAGCAGCCCAGACAGGGTCTATAATTCACCCCTCCACTTT	CASSPDRVYNSPLHF
TRBV19	14	TRBJ2-7	NA	TRBD2	TGTGCCAGTAGTATAGTAGCGGGGGTCTACGAGCAGTACTTC	CASSIVAGVYEQYF
TRBV27	14	TRBJ2-3	NA	TRBD2	TGTGCCAGCCTTAGCGGGGGAAGCACAGATACGCAGTATTTT	CASLSGGSTDTQYF
TRBV27	14	TRBJ1-3	NA	NA	TGTGCCAGCAGTTTAACACCCGCTGGAAACACCATATATTTT	CASSLTPAGNTIYF
TRBV6-1	15	TRBJ1-5	NA	NA	TGTGCCAGCAGTCGCCACAGGGCCAGCAATCAGCCCCAGCATTTT	CASSRHRASNQPQHF
TRBV4-2	16	TRBJ2-5	NA	TRBD2	TGTGCCAGCAGCCAAGCCCGCGGGGGGAGCCAAGAGACCCAGTACTTC	CASSQARGGSQETQYF
TRBV29-1	13	TRBJ1-4	NA	NA	TGCAGCGTTCGTGAGGGAACTAATGAAAAACTGTTTTTT	CSVREGTNEKLFF
TRBV7-2	16	TRBJ2-2	NA	NA	TGTGCCAGCAGCCGAGCATGGGGCCCGAACACCGGGGAGCTGTTTTTT	CASSRAWGPNTGELFF
TRBV7-2	16	TRBJ2-2	once	TRBD1	TGTGCCAGCAGCTCGAGGACAGGGGGGAACACCGGGGAGCTGTTTTTT	CASSSRTGGNTGELFF
TRBV7-2	11	TRBJ1-2	NA	NA	TGTGCCAGCACCGCCGGGTATGGCTACACCTTC	CASTAGYGYTF
TRBV21-1	13	TRBJ1-2	NA	NA	TGTGCCAGCAGCAACACAGGGGATCTCGGCTACACCTTC	CASSNTGDLGYTF
TRBV2	16	TRBJ2-2	NA	TRBD2	TGTGCCAGCAAATTACTAGCGGGGGGCGACACCGGGGAGCTGTTTTTT	CASKLLAGGDTGELFF
TRBV25-1	14	TRBJ1-5	NA	TRBD1	TGTGCCAGCAGTGGCAGGGGGGACAATCAGCCCCAGCATTTT	CASSGRGDNQPQHF
TRBV18	17	TRBJ1-2	NA	TRBD1	TGTGCCAGCTCACCACCGATGGCCGGGACAGTTAACTATGGCTACACCTTC	CASSPPMAGTVNYGYTF
TRBV11-2	16	TRBJ1-1	NA	TRBD1	TGTGCCAGCAGCATCTCAGGGACAGGGGGGAAGACTGAAGCTTTCTTT	CASSISGTGGKTEAFF
TRBV7-9	13	TRBJ1-1	few	TRBD1	TGTGCCAGCAGCTTCCGGACAGGGATTGAAGCTTTCTTT	CASSFRTGIEAFF
TRBV13	15	TRBJ2-7	NA	NA	TGTGCCAGCAGCTCCCAGGGCGGTGGTTGGGGCGAGCAGTACTTC	CASSSQGGGWGEQYF
TRBV7-7	14	TRBJ2-1	once	TRBD2	TGTGCTAGCAGCTCTAGCGGGGGCCCCAATGAGCAGTTCTTC	CASSSSGGPNEQFF
TRBV5-1	15	TRBJ1-1	NA	TRBD1	TGCGCCAGCAGCCCGGGGGACAGGGACATCACTGAAGCTTTCTTT	CASSPGDRDITEAFF
TRBV6-5	15	TRBJ1-2	NA	NA	TGTGCCAGCAGTTACTCCCGGACAGAGAACTATGGCTACACCTTC	CASSYSRTENYGYTF